This TCR beta chain emerged from a study of identical twins. Healthy Caucasians alone served as donors. Trimming took off 6 bases at V and 5 bases at J, with 14 bases between the two ends. This CDR3 is built from 14 residues. TCRdb re-derived calls from the 5' RACE reads in MiXCR, one entry per CDR3 protein. The sample yields about 660,000 distinct CDR3 sequences, over 8.5% seen once. This clonotype occurred many times. The sample also formed part of further work on yellow fever vaccine responses in identical twins.

This chain joins TRBV12-3 or TRBV12-4 and TRBJ1-5, with TRBD1 as a possible D gene (5 bases). Sequencing was performed on PBMCs. The receptor was derived from a young woman in good health. The CDR3 loop reads CASSQGVWDQPQHF. The CDR3 nucleotides read TGTGCCAGCAGCCAGGGAGTTTGGGATCAGCCCCAGCATTTT.